This T cell receptor (beta chain) is from a study of cytomegalovirus exposure and HLA in healthy donors. Study-level findings and limits: Later analysis identified 15,000 to 20,000 TCR beta sequences associated with HLA alleles, using a false discovery rate threshold of 0.05. DRB1 had the most TCR associations and HLA-C the fewest, a later analysis found, with rates varying by HLA locus.

As concerns this clone: What it recognizes is unknown.

This PCR relied on a set of 60 Vbeta primers and 13 Jbeta primers. Profiling relied on immunoSEQ multiplex PCR, and the TCRdb table lists in-frame clones only, not all of them. This repertoire shows about 110,000 clones, approximately 80% found once; its top ten account for roughly 5%. The CDR3 has 14 amino acids. Germline V gene sequence: CDR1 LNHNV, CDR2 YYDKDF (reference sequence). V gave up 0 bases and J gave up 10 bases, with 12 bases separating them. The origin of this receptor is a female donor in good health and CMV-seropositive. The chain is built from TRBV15 and TRBJ2-2; D possibly corresponds to TRBD2 (5 bases). Sequencing was performed on PBMCs. Here the CDR3 reads CATSRDQVASELFF. CDR3 DNA sequence: TGTGCCACCAGCAGAGATCAGGTAGCGTCGGAGCTGTTTTTT.